Below, 8 T cell receptor beta chains from the same sample are listed, as sequenced in a study of T cell responses to AZD1222 COVID-19 vaccine. The table came from immunoSEQ multiplex PCR; TCRdb's copy has only in-frame clones and leaves some out. This sample carries more than 50,000 clones, roughly 90% of them seen once, and the ten largest clones take around 5%. The sample consisted of peripheral blood, taken on day 0 of AZD1222 vaccination. The receptor set was obtained from an adult in good health.

This clone was seen only once. The CDR3 protein is CAWSRGPIEPQHF. Here the CDR3 DNA reads TGTGCCTGGAGTAGGGGTCCTATTGAGCCCCAGCATTTT. The chain couples TRBV30 to TRBJ1-5, with TRBD1 as a possible D gene (5 bases). Germline CDR1 and CDR2: GTSNPN and SVGIG (reference sequence). V was trimmed by 2 bases and J by 8 bases, leaving 13 bases between them. The CDR3 runs to 13 residues.

The chain employs TRBV7-9 and TRBJ1-1, with 7 bases aligning to TRBD1. This CDR3 region has 16 residues. V shed 2 bases and J 0 bases; nucleotides not matched to a gene: 6. Looked up from germline, CDR1 is SEHNR and CDR2 is FQNEAQ (reference sequence). The CDR3 protein is CASSLSYRGMNTEAFF. CDR3 DNA sequence: TGTGCCAGCAGCTTATCGTACAGGGGAATGAACACTGAAGCTTTCTTT. Full variable domain (remainder filled in from reference TRBV7-9 and TRBJ1-1): DTGVSQNPRHKITKRGQNVTFRCDPISEHNRLYWYRQTLGQGPEFLTYFQNEAQLEKSRLLSDRFSAERPKGSFSTLEIQRTEQGDSAMYLCASSLSYRGMNTEAFFGQGTRLTVV.

The chain couples TRBV5-1 to TRBJ1-2; TRBD1 aligns across 10 bases. Trimming took 4 bases from V and 3 from J; bases not matched to a gene: 3. The germline gives CDR1 SGHRS, CDR2 YFSETQ. This CDR3 contains 14 residues. The CDR3 spells CASSDGTGDYGYTF. DNA for the CDR3: TGCGCCAGCAGCGATGGGACAGGGGACTATGGCTACACCTTC.

The V and J genes are TRBV25-1 and TRBJ2-5, with D perhaps matching TRBD1 (6 bases). CDR1 is MGHDK, CDR2 SYGVNS, per germline. V lost 1 base and J lost 2, with 8 bases in between. This CDR3 has 14 residues. CDR3 loop: CASSESRGQETQYF. CDR3 bases: TGTGCCAGCAGTGAATCCAGGGGACAAGAGACCCAGTACTTC. The full variable domain, rest sourced from reference TRBV25-1 and TRBJ2-5, is EADIYQTPRYLVIGTGKKITLECSQTMGHDKMYWYQQDPGMELHLIHYSYGVNSTEKGDLSSESTVSRIRTEHFPLTLESARPSHTSQYLCASSESRGQETQYFGPGTRLLVL.

The V call is TRBV18, the J call TRBJ2-7; 7 bases map to TRBD1. J gave up 2 bases and V 2 bases, and 9 bases lay outside the gene matches. The CDR3 length is 16 residues. CDR1 KGHSH and CDR2 LQKENI come from the germline V gene. The CDR3 reads CASSPRGTADAYEQYF. The CDR3 coding sequence is TGTGCCAGCTCACCAAGGGGGACAGCGGATGCCTACGAGCAGTACTTC. The complete variable domain, with remaining parts taken from reference TRBV18 and TRBJ2-7, reads NAGVMQNPRHLVRRRGQEARLRCSPMKGHSHVYWYRQLPEEGLKFMVYLQKENIIDESGMPKERFSAEFPKEGPSILRIQQVVRGDSAAYFCASSPRGTADAYEQYFGPGTRLTVT.

This chain joins TRBV2 and TRBJ2-2, with 7 positions matching TRBD1. Germline V CDR1 and CDR2: SNHLY, FYNNEI. CDR3 length: 15 amino acids. V gave up 6 bases and J gave up 3 bases; unmatched junction bases: 7. CDR3 bases: TGTGCCAGCAGCAGACAGGGAACGGACACCGGGGAGCTGTTTTTT. As protein: CASSRQGTDTGELFF.

The rearrangement uses TRBV2 and TRBJ1-5; the D gene is possibly TRBD1 (6 bases). This CDR3 is 14 amino acids long. Trimming took 2 bases from V and 6 from J, leaving 11 bases between them. Germline V CDR1 and CDR2: SNHLY, FYNNEI. CDR3 protein: CASSERGAGQPQHF. Written as DNA, the CDR3 is TGTGCCAGCAGTGAACGGGGGGCGGGTCAGCCCCAGCATTTT.

The rearrangement uses TRBV6-2 or TRBV6-3 and TRBJ1-3; a possible D gene is TRBD1 (5 bases). Germline V gene data show CDR1 as MNHEY and CDR2 as SVGEGT. Trimming took off 0 bases at V and 4 bases at J, with 10 bases between the two ends. The CDR3 loop spans 15 amino acids. Written as DNA, the CDR3 is TGTGCCAGCAGTTACTCCGGCAGGGCGGGAAACACCATATATTTT. The encoded protein is CASSYSGRAGNTIYF.